The 27 T cell receptor beta chains below all came from one sample that was sequenced in a study of blood T cell repertoires in COVID-19 (dated by TCRdb to the early 2020s). The method behind the library was the immunoSEQ multiplex PCR assay. TCRdb stores this immuneACCESS table with in-frame sequences only. Part of the clones is absent; in the studies checked, under half of the shortfall reflects unresolved V genes, and no reason is known for the rest. This sample is represented by about 42,000 clones; more than 75% of them were singletons. 7.5% to 10% of the sample is held by the ten biggest clonotypes. Sequences were obtained from peripheral blood. The receptor set was obtained from a man aged 70 or older with active or convalescent COVID-19.

The chain couples TRBV30 to TRBJ2-5; possibly TRBD2 for D (6 bases). Trimming stripped 0 bases from V and 1 base from J, with 9 bases between. Germline values: CDR1 GTSNPN, CDR2 SVGIG (reference sequence). The CDR3 is 14 amino acids. CDR3 sequence reads: CAWSVELAQETQYF. The CDR3 region has the DNA TGTGCCTGGAGTGTAGAACTAGCCCAAGAGACCCAGTACTTC.

This clone was detected a few times. The chain couples TRBV30 to TRBJ1-3; D is uncertain. V lost 0 bases to trimming and J lost 4 bases, with 4 bases between them. Looked up from germline, CDR1 is GTSNPN and CDR2 is SVGIG (reference sequence). This CDR3 contains 12 residues. The CDR3: CAWSVQGNTIYF. CDR3 in DNA: TGTGCCTGGAGTGTACAGGGAAACACCATATATTTT.

The chain couples TRBV27 to TRBJ2-2; 8 bases match TRBD1. After removal of 4 bases from V and 5 bases from J, the junction contained 6 bases not matched to a gene. The CDR3 sequence is 15 residues long. Germline assignment: CDR1 MNHEY and CDR2 SMNVEV (reference sequence). The CDR3, as DNA: TGTGCCAGCAGTTCTCCCAGGGGGCGAACCGGGGAGCTGTTTTTT. It codes for CASSSPRGRTGELFF.

The rearrangement joins TRBV30 to TRBJ2-7; 9 nucleotides line up with TRBD1. Germline trimming cut 3 bases from V and 6 bases from J; bases unmatched to any gene: 6. The CDR3 is made up of 13 amino acids. CDR1 is GTSNPN, CDR2 SVGIG, per germline (reference sequence). The CDR3 loop reads CAWRGTGIREQYF. The CDR3 coding sequence is TGTGCCTGGAGGGGGACAGGGATCCGCGAGCAGTACTTC.

A few counts support this clone. The chain uses TRBV29-1 and TRBJ1-1, with D hard to call. Germline V CDR1 and CDR2: SQVTM, ANQGSEA. The CDR3 totals 13 residues. Trimming took 6 bases from V and 6 from J, leaving 17 bases between them. Here the CDR3 DNA reads TGCAGCGTGCGCCCCGGGGTTGTTTCTGAAGCTTTCTTT. It codes for CSVRPGVVSEAFF.

The table lists this clone with a few counts. The CDR3 reads CAWSFGSTGGPYEQYF. CDR3 sequence (DNA): TGTGCCTGGAGTTTTGGATCGACAGGGGGGCCCTACGAGCAGTACTTC. The rearrangement uses TRBV30 and TRBJ2-7; 9 bases agree with TRBD1. Unmatched junction bases numbered 10, after V lost 2 bases and J lost 2 bases. The CDR3 is made up of 16 amino acids. Germline V lookup: CDR1 GTSNPN, CDR2 SVGIG (reference sequence).

The rearrangement uses TRBV9 and TRBJ2-1, with TRBD2 matching 14 bases. The CDR3 is made up of 16 amino acids. V was clipped by 2 bases and J by 4 bases; unmatched bases: 2. Germline loops: CDR1 SGDLS, CDR2 YYNGEE. The chain's CDR3 is CASSVGLAGGYNEQFF. In nucleotides, the CDR3 is TGTGCCAGCAGCGTCGGACTAGCGGGGGGTTACAATGAGCAGTTCTTC.

The rearrangement uses TRBV3-1 (or the pseudogene TRBV3-2) and TRBJ2-5; possibly TRBD1 for D (6 bases). Germline CDR1 and CDR2: LGHDT and YNNKEL (reference sequence). V shed 1 base and J shed 5 bases, with 14 bases lying between them. The CDR3 is 15 residues long. CDR3 sequence: CASSQGTGLRETQYF. The CDR3 DNA sequence: TGTGCCAGCAGCCAAGGCACAGGGTTGAGGGAGACCCAGTACTTC.

V is TRBV30 and J is TRBJ2-7, with D uncertain. Per germline, CDR1 GTSNPN and CDR2 SVGIG (reference sequence). Trimming removed 3 bases at V and 1 base at J, with 7 bases between. This CDR3 region has 12 residues. CDR3 nucleotides: TGTGCCTGGAGCGCGTCGTCCTACGAGCAGTACTTC. Translating gives CAWSASSYEQYF.

This clone was seen a single time. The chain couples TRBV6-1 to TRBJ1-5; no clear D. V lost 0 bases to trimming and J lost 3 bases, with 6 bases between them. Germline loops: CDR1 MNHNS, CDR2 SASEGT. The CDR3 sequence is 14 residues long. The CDR3 sequence is CASSEALYNQPQHF. For the CDR3, the DNA is TGTGCCAGCAGTGAAGCCCTCTACAATCAGCCCCAGCATTTT.

The chain joins TRBV7-3 to TRBJ2-1; weak D call: TRBD2 (8 bases). The CDR3 consists of 15 residues. V lost 4 bases and J 5 bases, leaving 15 bases between the germline ends. Germline CDR1 and CDR2: SGHTA and FQGTGA. CDR3 sequence (DNA): TGTGCCAGCAGCTCAGGCGGGGGGACAGACAATGAGCAGTTCTTC. Its protein is CASSSGGGTDNEQFF.

The chain carries TRBV11-3 and TRBJ1-3; TRBD1 matches at 7 bases. Germline CDR1 is SGHNT and CDR2 is YENEEA. V lost 5 bases, J lost 4 bases, and 2 bases stayed unmatched. The CDR3 runs 13 residues. CDR3 residues: CASSVQGGNTIYF. CDR3 nucleotide sequence: TGTGCCAGCAGCGTACAGGGGGGAAACACCATATATTTT.

CDR3 amino acids: CASSQQFLANYGYTF. CDR3 sequence (DNA): TGTGCCAGCAGTCAACAATTTCTAGCTAACTATGGCTACACCTTC. The V call is TRBV3-1 (or the pseudogene TRBV3-2), the J call TRBJ1-2; no clear D. Trimming removed 6 bases from V and 0 bases from J, with 14 bases in between. Germline lookup yields CDR1 LGHDT and CDR2 YNNKEL (reference sequence). There are 15 residues in the CDR3.

The chain is built from TRBV14 and TRBJ1-1; D not resolved. Germline CDR1 is SGHDN and CDR2 is FVKESK. V was shortened by 3 bases and J by 0 bases, with 8 bases between the two germline ends. This CDR3 has 14 residues. The CDR3 DNA is TGTGCCAGCAGCCAGTTGAGTATGAACACTGAAGCTTTCTTT. It is translated as CASSQLSMNTEAFF.

The V gene is TRBV7-5, the J gene TRBJ1-6; the D call of TRBD1 is as the table states it, not checked on the DNA. TRBV7-5 is marked as a pseudogene. The CDR3 totals 18 residues. The CDR3 coding sequence is TGTGTCAGAAGCCACGGACAGGGGAAGGCACAACGGAATTCACCCCTCCACTTT. Residues: CVRSHGQGKAQRNSPLHF.

This clone came up once. The chain uses TRBV5-6 and TRBJ1-2; 7 positions match TRBD1. Germline V gene data show CDR1 as SGHDT and CDR2 as YYEEEE. This CDR3 has 14 amino acids. V lost 6 bases and J lost 6; bases outside the gene matches: 11. The CDR3 coding sequence is TGTGCCAGCATGAACGACCCCGGGACAGATGGCTACACCTTC. As protein: CASMNDPGTDGYTF.

The J gene is TRBJ2-7, the V gene TRBV18, with D possibly being TRBD2 (6 bases). The germline V gene encodes CDR1 KGHSH and CDR2 LQKENI. V was cut by 3 bases and J by 2 bases, with 14 bases left in between. The CDR3 loop spans 15 amino acids. CDR3 coding DNA: TGTGCCAGCTCACCTCCGGGACTGTTAACCTACGAGCAGTACTTC. Its protein is CASSPPGLLTYEQYF.

This rearrangement joins TRBV28 to TRBJ2-7; a weak D match, TRBD1 (5 bases). CDR3 length: 16 amino acids. Germline CDR1 MDHEN, CDR2 SYDVKM. The V and J ends lost 4 bases and 4 bases respectively, with 20 bases between them. The DNA for the CDR3 is TGTGCCAGCAGTTCTGGTGGGGCGGACCCTTCTTACGAGCAGTACTTC. It yields the protein CASSSGGADPSYEQYF.

A few counts support this clone. This chain joins TRBV21-1 and TRBJ1-5; the D call TRBD1 from the table was never checked on the DNA. TRBV21-1 is a documented pseudogene. The length of the CDR3 is 16 residues. Written as DNA, the CDR3 is TGTGCCAGCAGCAATGACAGGGGCGGTAACAATCAGCCCCAGCATTTT. It specifies CASSNDRGGNNQPQHF.

This clone was seen a few times. V gene TRBV23-1 combines with J gene TRBJ1-6, with D tentatively TRBD1 (5 bases). TRBV23-1 is an ORF; its function is uncertain. The length of the CDR3 is 15 residues. The V end lost 1 base, the J end lost 10 bases, and 14 bases lay between the germline ends. For the CDR3, the DNA is TGCGCCAGCAGTCAATTGGGGCCCCAGAACTCACCCCTCCACTTT. It yields the protein CASSQLGPQNSPLHF.

This clone was picked up one time. This chain links TRBV24-1 with TRBJ2-5; weak D call: TRBD1 (5 bases). The germline CDR1 and CDR2 sequences are KGHDR and SFDVKD. Trimming took off 0 bases at V and 4 bases at J, with 14 bases between the two ends. The CDR3 has 16 residues. CDR3 DNA sequence: TGTGCCACCAGTGATTTGGTGCGTGGGCAGGGAGAGACCCAGTACTTC. This encodes CATSDLVRGQGETQYF.

The genes are TRBV6-1 and TRBJ1-5; D is possibly TRBD1 (6 bases). The V end was cut by 3 bases, the J end by 7 bases, with 16 bases between. The CDR3 is 15 residues long. Germline CDR1 reads MNHNS; CDR2 reads SASEGT. CDR3 in amino acids: CASSEYRVRGQPQHF. In DNA form, the CDR3 reads TGTGCCAGCAGTGAGTACAGGGTAAGAGGGCAGCCCCAGCATTTT.

The chain uses TRBV11-2 and TRBJ2-5, with 15 bases lining up with TRBD2. The trim removed 1 base at V and 5 bases at J, leaving 5 bases unmatched. The V gene's germline CDR1 is SGHAT and CDR2 FQNNGV. This CDR3 spans 17 amino acids. In DNA form, the CDR3 reads TGTGCCAGCAGCTTAGGGACTAGCGGGGGGGCAGGGGAGACCCAGTACTTC. It specifies CASSLGTSGGAGETQYF.

The chain is built from TRBV3-1 (or the pseudogene TRBV3-2) and TRBJ1-3; D may be TRBD1 (5 bases). Germline lookup yields CDR1 LGHDT and CDR2 YNNKEL (reference sequence). Between the trimmed V and J ends, which lost 4 bases and 5 bases, there was a span of 12 bases. There are 14 residues in the CDR3. The CDR3 DNA sequence: TGTGCCAGCAGCCCTCGACAGCGAAGAAACACCATATATTTT. It specifies CASSPRQRRNTIYF.

This rearrangement joins TRBV6-1 to TRBJ1-5; 7 bases line up with TRBD1. With 2 bases clipped from V and 6 bases from J, the junction kept 10 bases outside the gene matches. The CDR3 has 16 amino acids. Germline CDR1 reads MNHNS; CDR2 reads SASEGT. CDR3 in DNA: TGTGCCAGCAGTGAAAGGGGGCTCGTGAGTGGTCAGCCCCAGCATTTT. Encoded protein: CASSERGLVSGQPQHF.

The chain carries TRBV28 and TRBJ2-7, with 7 bases fitting TRBD2. The CDR3 has 15 amino acids. Germline-derived CDR1 and CDR2 are MDHEN and SYDVKM. V lost 5 bases to trimming and J lost 3 bases; unmatched junction nucleotides: 10. The CDR3 nucleotides are TGTGCCAGCAGTCAAACCTCGGGGGGTCACTACGAGCAGTACTTC. Its translation is CASSQTSGGHYEQYF.

This clone has more than one count but fewer than ten. J is TRBJ2-7 and V is TRBV12-3 or TRBV12-4; D not certain. V was clipped by 3 bases and J by 4 bases, with 4 bases between them. The length of the CDR3 is 11 residues. CDR3 DNA sequence: TGTGCCAGCAGTTTCCAGTACGAGCAGTACTTC. Protein: CASSFQYEQYF.